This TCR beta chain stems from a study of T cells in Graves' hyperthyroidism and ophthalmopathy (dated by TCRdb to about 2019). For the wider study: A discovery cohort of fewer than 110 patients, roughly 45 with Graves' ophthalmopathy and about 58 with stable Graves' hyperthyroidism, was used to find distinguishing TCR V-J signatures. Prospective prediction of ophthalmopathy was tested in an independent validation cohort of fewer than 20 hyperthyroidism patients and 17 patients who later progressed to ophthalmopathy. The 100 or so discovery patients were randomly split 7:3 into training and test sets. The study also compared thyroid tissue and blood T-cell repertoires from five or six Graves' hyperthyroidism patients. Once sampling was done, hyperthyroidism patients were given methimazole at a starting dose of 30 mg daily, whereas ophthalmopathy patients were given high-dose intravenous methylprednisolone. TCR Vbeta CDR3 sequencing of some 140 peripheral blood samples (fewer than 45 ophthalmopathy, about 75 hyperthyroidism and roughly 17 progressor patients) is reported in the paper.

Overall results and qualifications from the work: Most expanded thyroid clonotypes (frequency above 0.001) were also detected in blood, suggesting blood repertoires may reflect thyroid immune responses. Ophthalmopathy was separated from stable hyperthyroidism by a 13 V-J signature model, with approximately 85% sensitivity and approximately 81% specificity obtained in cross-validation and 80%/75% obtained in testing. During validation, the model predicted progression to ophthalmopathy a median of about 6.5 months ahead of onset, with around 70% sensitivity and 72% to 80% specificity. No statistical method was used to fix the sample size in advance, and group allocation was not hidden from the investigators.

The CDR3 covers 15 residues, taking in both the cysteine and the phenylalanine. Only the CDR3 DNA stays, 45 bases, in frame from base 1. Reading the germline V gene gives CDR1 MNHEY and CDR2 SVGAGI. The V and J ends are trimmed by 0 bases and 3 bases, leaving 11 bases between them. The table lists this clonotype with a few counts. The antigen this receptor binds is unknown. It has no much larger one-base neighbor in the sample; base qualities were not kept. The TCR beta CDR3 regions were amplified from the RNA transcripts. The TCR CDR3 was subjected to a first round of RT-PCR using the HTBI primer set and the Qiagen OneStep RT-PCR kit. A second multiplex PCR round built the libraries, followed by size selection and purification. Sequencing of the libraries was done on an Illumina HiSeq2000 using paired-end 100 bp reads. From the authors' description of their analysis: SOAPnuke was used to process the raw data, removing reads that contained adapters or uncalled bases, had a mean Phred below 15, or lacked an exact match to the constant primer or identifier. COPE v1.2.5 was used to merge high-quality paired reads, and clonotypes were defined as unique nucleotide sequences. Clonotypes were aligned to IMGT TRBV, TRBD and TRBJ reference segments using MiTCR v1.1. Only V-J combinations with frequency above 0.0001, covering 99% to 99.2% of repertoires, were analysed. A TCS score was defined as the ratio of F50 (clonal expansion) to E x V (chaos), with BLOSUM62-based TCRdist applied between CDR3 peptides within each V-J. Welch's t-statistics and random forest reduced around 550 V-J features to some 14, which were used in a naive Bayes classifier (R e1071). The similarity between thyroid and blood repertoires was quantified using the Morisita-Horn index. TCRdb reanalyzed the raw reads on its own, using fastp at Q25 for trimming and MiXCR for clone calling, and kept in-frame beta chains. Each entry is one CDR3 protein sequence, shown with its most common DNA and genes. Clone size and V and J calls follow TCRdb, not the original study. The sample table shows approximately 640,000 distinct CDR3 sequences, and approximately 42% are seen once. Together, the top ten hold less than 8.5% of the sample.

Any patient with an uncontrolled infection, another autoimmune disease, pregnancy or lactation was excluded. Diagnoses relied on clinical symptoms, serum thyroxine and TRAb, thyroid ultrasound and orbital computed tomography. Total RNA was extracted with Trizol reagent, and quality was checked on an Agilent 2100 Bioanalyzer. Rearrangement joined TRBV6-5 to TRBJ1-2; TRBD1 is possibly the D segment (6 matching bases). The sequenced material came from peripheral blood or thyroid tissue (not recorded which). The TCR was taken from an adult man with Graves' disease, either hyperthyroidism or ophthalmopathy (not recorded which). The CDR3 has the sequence CASSYSPGAHYGYTF. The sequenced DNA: TGTGCCAGCAGTTACTCGCCGGGGGCCCACTATGGCTACACCTTC.